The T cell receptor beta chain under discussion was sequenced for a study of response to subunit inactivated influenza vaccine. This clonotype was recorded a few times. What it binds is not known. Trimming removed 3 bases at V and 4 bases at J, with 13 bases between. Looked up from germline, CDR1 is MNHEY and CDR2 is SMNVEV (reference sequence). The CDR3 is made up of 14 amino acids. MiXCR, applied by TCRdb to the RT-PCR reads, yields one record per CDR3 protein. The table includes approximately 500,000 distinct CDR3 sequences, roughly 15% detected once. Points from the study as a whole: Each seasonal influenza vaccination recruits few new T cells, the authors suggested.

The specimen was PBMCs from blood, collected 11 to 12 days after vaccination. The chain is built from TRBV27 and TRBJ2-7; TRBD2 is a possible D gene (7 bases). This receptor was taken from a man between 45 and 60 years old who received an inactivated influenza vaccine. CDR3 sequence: CASSFGGGGYEQYF. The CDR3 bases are TGTGCCAGCAGTTTTGGGGGGGGCGGGTACGAGCAGTACTTC.